This T cell receptor (beta chain) was obtained from a study of PD-1 blockade in mismatch repair-deficient tumors. About the research overall: Enrolled about 2013-2017, patients had progressing, pretreated mismatch repair-deficient cancers of over nine types. Study-level points and caveats: After pembrolizumab, tumor-resident clones rose rapidly, then generally contracted before radiologic responses.

The table came from immunoSEQ multiplex PCR; TCRdb's copy has only in-frame clones and leaves some out. The sample carries around 9,000 clones, about 85% recorded once. Mismatch repair deficiency was confirmed in all patients, by PCR or immunohistochemistry. The TCR-sequenced patients were a few responders to pembrolizumab. Trimming took 5 bases from V and 5 from J, leaving 9 bases between them. The CDR3 loop spans 12 amino acids. Germline lookup yields CDR1 SGHNT and CDR2 YENEEA. Concerning this clone itself: Its antigen is currently unknown.

This chain joins TRBV11-3 and TRBJ2-5; D is unresolved. The source was PBMCs, collected almost 47 weeks after starting pembrolizumab. This clonotype was obtained from an adult with mismatch repair-deficient cancer. This CDR3 reads CASSKLLETQYF. DNA of the CDR3: TGTGCCAGCAGCAAACTCCTGGAGACCCAGTACTTC.